The entry below gives a single TCR beta chain sequence along with its context. Its antigen remains unknown. Generated by immunoSEQ multiplex PCR, the TCRdb table keeps only in-frame clones and is missing some. In the table there are approximately 60,000 clones, roughly 78% of which are singletons. The sample is drawn from a study of siplizumab effects on memory and regulatory T cells. Germline-derived CDR1 and CDR2 are MNHEY and SVGAGI. The CDR3 loop spans 13 amino acids. Trimming pared 6 bases from V and 0 bases from J, leaving 6 bases between. General observations from the study: With siplizumab, Treg-derived clones averaged around 69% of mappable alloreactive CD4+ clones, versus around 25% in controls.

This TCR derives from a human donor in good health. Sequencing was carried out using memory CD4+ T cells sorted from blood. V gene TRBV6-5 combines with J gene TRBJ1-3, with D unresolved. The CDR3 spells CASRSHSGNTIYF. CDR3 nucleotides: TGTGCCAGCAGGTCACACTCTGGAAACACCATATATTTT.